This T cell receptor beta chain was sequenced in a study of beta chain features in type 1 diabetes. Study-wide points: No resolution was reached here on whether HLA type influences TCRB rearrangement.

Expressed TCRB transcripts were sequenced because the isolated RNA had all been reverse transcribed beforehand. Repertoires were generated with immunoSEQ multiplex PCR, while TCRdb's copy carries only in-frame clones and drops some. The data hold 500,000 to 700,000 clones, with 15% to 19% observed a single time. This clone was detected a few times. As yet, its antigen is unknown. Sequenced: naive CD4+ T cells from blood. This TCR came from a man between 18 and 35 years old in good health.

In DNA form, the CDR3 reads TGTGCCAGCAGCCCTCTGTGGAGCCGGAGCTCCTACAATGAGCAGTTCTTC. Its protein is CASSPLWSRSSYNEQFF. This chain links TRBV11-2 with TRBJ2-1, with D unresolved. Trimming removed 5 bases from V and 0 bases from J, with 17 bases in between. This CDR3 comprises 17 residues. Germline CDR1 and CDR2: SGHAT and FQNNGV.